The 10 T cell receptor beta chains presented below share a single source sample, sequenced in a study of cytotoxic CD8 clonotypes in ibrutinib-treated CLL. The protocol was immunoSEQ multiplex PCR, while the TCRdb copy is restricted to in-frame clones and leaves out a portion. Of about 120,000 clones in the sample, 58% were seen once. The source material was PBMCs, sampled after 24 months of ibrutinib treatment. The receptors stem from a human donor with chronic lymphocytic leukemia.

This chain joins TRBV11-2 and TRBJ2-2, with 8 bases that match TRBD1. Per the germline V gene, CDR1 is SGHAT and CDR2 is FQNNGV. CDR3 length: 13 residues. Unmatched junction bases numbered 2, after V lost 5 bases and J lost 6 bases. CDR3 residues: CASSVQGAGELFF. The CDR3 DNA is TGTGCCAGCAGCGTACAGGGGGCCGGGGAGCTGTTTTTT.

The V gene is TRBV2, the J gene TRBJ1-1; 8 bases are a match to TRBD1. With V trimmed by 4 bases and J by 11 bases, 6 bases remained unmatched. The CDR3 covers 12 residues. Germline V CDR1 and CDR2: SNHLY, FYNNEI. This chain's CDR3 is CASSGTGYEAFF. The CDR3, as DNA: TGTGCCAGCAGTGGGACAGGGTATGAGGCTTTCTTT.

This chain uses TRBV2 with TRBJ2-2; D ambiguous. This CDR3 region has 14 residues. The germline V gene encodes CDR1 SNHLY and CDR2 FYNNEI. The V gene lost 6 bases and the J gene lost 9 bases, with 17 bases spanning the gap. The CDR3 is CASRRRADGRELFF. The CDR3 DNA follows: TGTGCCAGCAGGCGAAGGGCTGATGGCCGGGAGCTGTTTTTT.

This chain joins TRBV7-2 and TRBJ2-4; D is perhaps TRBD1 or TRBD2 (5 bases each). In germline, CDR1 is SGHTA, CDR2 FQGNSA. CDR3 size: 13 residues. Trimming took 5 bases from V and 9 from J, leaving 14 bases between them. The CDR3 DNA reads as TGTGCCAGCAGCCGGGACGGGAACGGCATTCAGTACTTC. Translation: CASSRDGNGIQYF.

The sample holds a few counts of this clone. The CDR3 is CASSLSGTGNTEAFF. The CDR3 DNA sequence: TGTGCCAGCAGCTTATCGGGGACAGGGAATACTGAAGCTTTCTTT. The V gene is TRBV7-2, the J gene TRBJ1-1, with 9 bases fitting TRBD1. Germline CDR1 reads SGHTA; CDR2 reads FQGNSA. After removal of 2 bases from V and 5 bases from J, the junction contained 6 bases not matched to a gene. The CDR3 runs to 15 residues.

The chain links TRBV5-6 to TRBJ1-5; 9 nucleotides align to TRBD1. V shed 2 bases, J shed 1 base, and the junction held 4 bases outside the gene matches. Germline values: CDR1 SGHDT, CDR2 YYEEEE. The CDR3 length is 16 residues. CDR3 in amino acids: CASSFYGQGSNQPQHF. The CDR3 coding sequence is TGTGCCAGCAGCTTCTACGGACAGGGGAGCAATCAGCCCCAGCATTTT.

The genes are TRBV9 and TRBJ2-5, with TRBD1 identical over 7 bases. V was clipped by 3 bases and J by 2 bases; unmatched bases: 4. Germline CDR1 is SGDLS and CDR2 is YYNGEE. CDR3 length equals 14 residues. In nucleotides, the CDR3 is TGTGCCAGCAGCGCGCAGGGGGATCAAGAGACCCAGTACTTC. Translated: CASSAQGDQETQYF.

V usage is TRBV30 and J usage is TRBJ1-3, with TRBD1 identical over 8 bases. V shed 1 base, J shed 5 bases, and the junction held 7 bases outside the gene matches. Germline CDR1 is GTSNPN and CDR2 is SVGIG (reference sequence). The CDR3 loop spans 15 amino acids. CDR3 in DNA: TGTGCCTGGAGTGCGACAGGGGCGATAAGAAACACCATATATTTT. Its protein product is CAWSATGAIRNTIYF.

In its sample, this clone was seen a few times. This chain connects TRBV5-1 to TRBJ1-1; D may be TRBD1 (6 bases). The CDR3 totals 14 residues. Trimming pared 4 bases from V and 1 base from J, leaving 11 bases between. The germline V gene has CDR1 SGHRS and CDR2 YFSETQ. The CDR3 is CASSLEGGNTEAFF. The DNA of the CDR3 is TGCGCCAGCAGCCTCGAAGGGGGGAACACTGAAGCTTTCTTT.

The chain joins TRBV6-5 to TRBJ2-1, with TRBD2 as a possible D gene (7 bases). The V end was cut by 9 bases, the J end by 2 bases, with 14 bases between. Germline values: CDR1 MNHEY, CDR2 SVGAGI. This CDR3 region has 14 residues. CDR3 coding DNA: TGTGCCAGTCGGAGGGGGGGACCCTACAATGAGCAGTTCTTC. Its translation is CASRRGGPYNEQFF.